This entry concerns a single TCR beta chain. This sample was included in a study of T cells expressing NK-cell markers. With the 5' RACE reads reprocessed, TCRdb shows one record per CDR3 protein and no DNA. Its table lists around 550,000 distinct CDR3 sequences. Germline lookup yields CDR1 KGHSH and CDR2 LQKENI. The CDR3 consists of 13 residues. The sequence came from a man between 18 and 29 years old in good health. The genes are TRBV18 and TRBJ2-7. The sequencing sample was made of blood T cells: a sorted CD56 or NKG2C T cell subset, CD4+ or CD8+ T cells, or bulk PBMC T cells (not recorded which). The CDR3 region is CASSLQSFNEQYF.